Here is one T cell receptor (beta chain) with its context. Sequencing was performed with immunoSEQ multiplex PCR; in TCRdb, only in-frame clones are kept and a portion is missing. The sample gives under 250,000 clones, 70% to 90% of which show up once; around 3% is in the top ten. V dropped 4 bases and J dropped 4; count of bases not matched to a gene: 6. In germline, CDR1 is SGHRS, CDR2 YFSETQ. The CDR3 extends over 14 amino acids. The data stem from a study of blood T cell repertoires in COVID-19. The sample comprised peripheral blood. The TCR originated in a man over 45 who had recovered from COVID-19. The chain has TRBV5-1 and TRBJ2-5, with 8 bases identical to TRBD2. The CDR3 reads CASSRSGSAETQYF. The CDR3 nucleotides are TGCGCCAGCAGCCGAAGCGGGAGTGCAGAGACCCAGTACTTC.